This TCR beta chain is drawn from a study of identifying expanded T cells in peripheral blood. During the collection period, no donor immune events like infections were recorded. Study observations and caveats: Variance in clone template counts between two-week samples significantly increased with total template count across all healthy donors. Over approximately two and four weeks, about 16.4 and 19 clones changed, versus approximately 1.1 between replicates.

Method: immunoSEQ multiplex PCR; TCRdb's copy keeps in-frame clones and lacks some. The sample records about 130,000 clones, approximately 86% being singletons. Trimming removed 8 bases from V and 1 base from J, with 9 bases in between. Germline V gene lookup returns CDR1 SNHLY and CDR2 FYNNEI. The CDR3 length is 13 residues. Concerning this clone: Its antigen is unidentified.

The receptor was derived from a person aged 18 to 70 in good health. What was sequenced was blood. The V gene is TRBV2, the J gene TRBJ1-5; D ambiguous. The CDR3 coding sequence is TGTGCCAGCGGGCGGCAGAGCAATCAGCCCCAGCATTTT. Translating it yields CASGRQSNQPQHF.